This T cell receptor beta chain was profiled in a study of T cells in Graves' hyperthyroidism and ophthalmopathy. Points from the study as a whole: Patients with ophthalmopathy were separated from those with stable hyperthyroidism by a 13 V-J model.

With regard to this clonotype: Antigen unknown.

Diagnoses were established using clinical symptoms, serum thyroxine and TRAb, thyroid ultrasound and orbital computed tomography. This CDR3 comprises 15 residues. V gave up 4 bases and J gave up 6 bases; unmatched junction bases: 10. Germline loops: CDR1 MGHRA, CDR2 YSYEKL. RNA transcripts served as the template for amplifying TCR beta CDR3 regions. The study used the HTBI primer set for a first-round RT-PCR of the TCR CDR3. Via MiXCR, TCRdb re-called the multiplex PCR reads, giving one row per CDR3 protein. This sample has around 250,000 distinct CDR3 sequences, with 13% to 15% found just once. The chain has TRBV4-1 and TRBJ2-7; TRBD2 matches 9 bases. Sequencing was carried out using blood. This receptor was identified in a woman in her thirties or forties with Graves' hyperthyroidism that later progressed to Graves' ophthalmopathy. The CDR3 region has the DNA TGCGCCAGCAGCCCTTCCAAGGGACTAGCTGCCGAGCAGTACTTC. Residues: CASSPSKGLAAEQYF.